This section outlines one TCR beta chain sequence together with its context. What it binds is not known. This entry belongs to a study of radiation and T cells in renal cell carcinoma. Study results and caveats: In blood, top tumor clones expanded by 2 weeks, shrinking by 4.

This CDR3 is built from 15 residues. With 4 bases removed from V and 5 bases from J, the gap between germline ends came to 14 bases. Germline CDR1 KGHSH, CDR2 LQKENI. Assay used: immunoSEQ multiplex PCR; TCRdb lists only in-frame clones, some missing. The sample yields roughly 61,000 clones, over 65% seen once. Noted time point: blood 4 weeks post-SBRT, at nephrectomy. The treatment: 15 Gy SBRT to primary tumor, nephrectomy 4 weeks later. Nephrectomy followed 15 Gy stereotactic body radiation by 4 weeks. Radiation-treated patients gave blood at baseline, week 2 and week 4. The tumor was a clear cell renal cell carcinoma.

The TCR was taken from a man aged 60 to 75 with renal cell carcinoma. This chain links TRBV18 with TRBJ1-4; D gene ambiguous. Sequences were derived from blood, sampled from a patient whose treatment included radiotherapy and nephrectomy. The CDR3 nucleotides are TGTGCCAGCTCACTAGCGGCAGGCGAAAATGAAAAACTGTTTTTT. It encodes CASSLAAGENEKLFF.